This TCR beta chain was obtained from a study of blood T cell repertoires in COVID-19. Study overall: Researchers got acute and convalescent COVID-19 samples from the United States, Italy and Spain. T cells, B-cell-depleted T cells, or PBMCs supplied cDNA or gDNA.

As handled by the study authors: Amplification from reference gene primers served as the basis for estimated nucleated cell counts. TCRdb keeps only in-frame clones here, not all; method: immunoSEQ multiplex PCR. V, J and clone size derive from that table, while D and trimming were established from the DNA sequence. The sample has over 600,000 clones, about 87% seen once. The V end was cut by 0 bases, the J end by 8 bases, with 16 bases between. Per germline, CDR1 MGHRA and CDR2 YSYEKL. This CDR3 is 16 amino acids long. The chain joins TRBV4-1 to TRBJ1-4; TRBD1 is a possible D gene (6 bases). The receptor comes from a woman under 30 with acute or convalescent COVID-19. Input material: peripheral blood. DNA of the CDR3: TGCGCCAGCAGCCAAGATCGGGGGGGGCGCGGGGAAAAACTGTTTTTT. Its protein is CASSQDRGGRGEKLFF.